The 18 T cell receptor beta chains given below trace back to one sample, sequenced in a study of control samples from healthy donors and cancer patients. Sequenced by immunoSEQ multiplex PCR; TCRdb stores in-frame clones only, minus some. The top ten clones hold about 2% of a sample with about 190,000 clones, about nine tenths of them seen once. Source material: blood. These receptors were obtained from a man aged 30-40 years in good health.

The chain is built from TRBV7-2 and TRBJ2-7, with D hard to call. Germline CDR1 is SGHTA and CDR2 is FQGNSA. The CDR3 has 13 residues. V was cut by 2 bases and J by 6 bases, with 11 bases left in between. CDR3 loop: CASSLPTLPEQYF. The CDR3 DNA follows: TGTGCCAGCAGCTTACCGACACTCCCCGAGCAGTACTTC.

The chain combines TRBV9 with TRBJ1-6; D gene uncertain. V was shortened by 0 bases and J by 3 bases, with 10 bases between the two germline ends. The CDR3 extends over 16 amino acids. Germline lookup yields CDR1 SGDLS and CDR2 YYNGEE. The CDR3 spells CASSVGVSHYNSPLHF. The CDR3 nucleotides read TGTGCCAGCAGCGTAGGGGTCAGCCACTATAATTCACCCCTCCACTTT.

The CDR3: CASSEDVLAGGIQYF. DNA of the CDR3: TGTGCCAGCAGTGAAGACGTCCTAGCGGGGGGCATTCAGTACTTC. This chain uses TRBV2 with TRBJ2-4, with 11 bases aligning to TRBD2. The ends lost 1 base at V and 9 bases at J; junction bases unmatched: 5. Germline V gene data show CDR1 as SNHLY and CDR2 as FYNNEI. This CDR3 region has 15 residues.

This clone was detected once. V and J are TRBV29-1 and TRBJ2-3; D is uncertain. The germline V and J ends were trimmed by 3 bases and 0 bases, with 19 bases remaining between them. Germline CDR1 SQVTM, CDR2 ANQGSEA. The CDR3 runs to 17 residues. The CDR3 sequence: CSVDPVHLLSSTDTQYF. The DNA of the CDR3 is TGCAGCGTTGATCCAGTCCACCTACTCTCTAGCACAGATACGCAGTATTTT.

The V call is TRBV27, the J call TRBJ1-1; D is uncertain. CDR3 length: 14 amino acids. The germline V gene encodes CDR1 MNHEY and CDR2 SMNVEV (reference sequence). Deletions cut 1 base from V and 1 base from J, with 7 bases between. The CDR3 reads CASSLFSRNTEAFF. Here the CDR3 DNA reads TGTGCCAGCAGTTTATTTAGTAGGAACACTGAAGCTTTCTTT.

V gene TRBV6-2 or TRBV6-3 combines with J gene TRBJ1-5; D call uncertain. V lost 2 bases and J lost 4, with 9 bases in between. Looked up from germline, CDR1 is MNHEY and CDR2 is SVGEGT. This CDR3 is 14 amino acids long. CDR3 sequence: CASSYMTVNQPQHF. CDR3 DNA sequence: TGTGCCAGCAGTTACATGACGGTTAATCAGCCCCAGCATTTT.

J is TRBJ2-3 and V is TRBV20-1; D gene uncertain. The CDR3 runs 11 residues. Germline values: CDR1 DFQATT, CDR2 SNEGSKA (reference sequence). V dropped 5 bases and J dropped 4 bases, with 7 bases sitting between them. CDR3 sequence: CSARYSDTQYF. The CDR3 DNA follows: TGCAGTGCTCGTTATTCAGATACGCAGTATTTT.

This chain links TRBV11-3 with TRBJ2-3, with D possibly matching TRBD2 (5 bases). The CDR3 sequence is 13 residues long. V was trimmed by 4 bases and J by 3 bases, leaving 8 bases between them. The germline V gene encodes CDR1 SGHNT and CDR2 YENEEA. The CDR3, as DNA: TGTGCCAGCAGCTCCGGGATAACAGATACGCAGTATTTT. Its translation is CASSSGITDTQYF.

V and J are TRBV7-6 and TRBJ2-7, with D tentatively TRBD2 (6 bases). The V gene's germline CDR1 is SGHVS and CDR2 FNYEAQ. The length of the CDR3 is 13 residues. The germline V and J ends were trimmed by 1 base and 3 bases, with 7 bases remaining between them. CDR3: CASSLDGGYEQYF. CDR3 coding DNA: TGTGCCAGCAGCTTAGACGGGGGCTACGAGCAGTACTTC.

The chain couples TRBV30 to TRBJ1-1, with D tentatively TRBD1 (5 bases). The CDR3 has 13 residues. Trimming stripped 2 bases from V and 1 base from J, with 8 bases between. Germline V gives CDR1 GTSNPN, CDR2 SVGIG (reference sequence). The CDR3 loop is CAWSLQGNTEAFF. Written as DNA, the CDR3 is TGTGCCTGGAGTCTTCAGGGGAACACTGAAGCTTTCTTT.

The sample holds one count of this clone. This CDR3 reads CAWRSTGTGQPRGRGYNEQFF. CDR3 nucleotides: TGTGCCTGGAGATCTACCGGGACAGGGCAACCGCGCGGCCGAGGATACAATGAGCAGTTCTTC. The chain links TRBV30 to TRBJ2-1; 9 bases line up with TRBD1. Germline V gives CDR1 GTSNPN, CDR2 SVGIG (reference sequence). The CDR3 contains 21 residues. The trim removed 3 bases at V and 4 bases at J, leaving 25 bases unmatched. Filled out from reference TRBV30 and TRBJ2-1, the complete variable domain reads SQTIHQWPATLVQPVGSPLSLECTVEGTSNPNLYWYRQAAGRGLQLLFYSVGIGQISSEVPQNLSASRPQDRQFILSSKKLLLSDSGFYLCAWRSTGTGQPRGRGYNEQFFGPGTRLTVL.

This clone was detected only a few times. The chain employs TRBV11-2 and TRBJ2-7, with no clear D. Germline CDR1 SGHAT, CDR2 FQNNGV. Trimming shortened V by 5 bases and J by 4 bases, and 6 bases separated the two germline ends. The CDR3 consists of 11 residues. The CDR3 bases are TGTGCCAGCAGCGAAGCTTACGAGCAGTACTTC. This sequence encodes CASSEAYEQYF.

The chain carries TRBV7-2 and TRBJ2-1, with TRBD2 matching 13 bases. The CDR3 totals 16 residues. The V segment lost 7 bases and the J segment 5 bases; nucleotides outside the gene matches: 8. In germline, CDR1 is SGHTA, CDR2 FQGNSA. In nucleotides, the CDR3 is TGTGCCAGCAACATTTATGGGACTAGCGGGGACAATGAGCAGTTCTTC. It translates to CASNIYGTSGDNEQFF.

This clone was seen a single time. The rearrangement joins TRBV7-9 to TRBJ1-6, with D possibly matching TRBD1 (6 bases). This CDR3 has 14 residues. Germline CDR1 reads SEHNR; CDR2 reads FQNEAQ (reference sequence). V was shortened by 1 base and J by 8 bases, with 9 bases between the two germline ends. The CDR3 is CASSLEDSHSPLHF. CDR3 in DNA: TGTGCCAGCAGCTTAGAGGACAGCCATTCACCCCTCCACTTT.

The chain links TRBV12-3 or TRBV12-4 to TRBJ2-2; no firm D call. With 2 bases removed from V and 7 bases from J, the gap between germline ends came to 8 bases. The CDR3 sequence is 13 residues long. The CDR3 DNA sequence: TGTGCCAGCAGTTTAAGTGTCAGCGGGGAGCTGTTTTTT. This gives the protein CASSLSVSGELFF.

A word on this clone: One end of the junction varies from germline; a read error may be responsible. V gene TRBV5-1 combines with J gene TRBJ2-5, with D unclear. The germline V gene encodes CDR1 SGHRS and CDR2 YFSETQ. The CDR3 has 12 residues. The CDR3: CAGSPNQETQYF. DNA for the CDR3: TGCGCCGGCAGCCCTAATCAAGAGACCCAGTACTTC.

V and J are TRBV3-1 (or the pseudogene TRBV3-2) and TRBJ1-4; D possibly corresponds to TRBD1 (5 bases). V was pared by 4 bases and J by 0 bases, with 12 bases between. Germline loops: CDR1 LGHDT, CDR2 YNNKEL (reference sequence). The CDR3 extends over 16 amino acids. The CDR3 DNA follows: TGTGCCAGCAGCCTTCAGGGAGTTGCAACTAATGAAAAACTGTTTTTT. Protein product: CASSLQGVATNEKLFF.

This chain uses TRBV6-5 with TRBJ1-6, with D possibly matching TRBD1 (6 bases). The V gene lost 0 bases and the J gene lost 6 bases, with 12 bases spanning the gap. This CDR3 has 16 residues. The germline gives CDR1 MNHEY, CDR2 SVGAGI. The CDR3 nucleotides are TGTGCCAGCAGTTACTCCGGGCGCAGGGGTAATTCACCCCTCCACTTT. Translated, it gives CASSYSGRRGNSPLHF.